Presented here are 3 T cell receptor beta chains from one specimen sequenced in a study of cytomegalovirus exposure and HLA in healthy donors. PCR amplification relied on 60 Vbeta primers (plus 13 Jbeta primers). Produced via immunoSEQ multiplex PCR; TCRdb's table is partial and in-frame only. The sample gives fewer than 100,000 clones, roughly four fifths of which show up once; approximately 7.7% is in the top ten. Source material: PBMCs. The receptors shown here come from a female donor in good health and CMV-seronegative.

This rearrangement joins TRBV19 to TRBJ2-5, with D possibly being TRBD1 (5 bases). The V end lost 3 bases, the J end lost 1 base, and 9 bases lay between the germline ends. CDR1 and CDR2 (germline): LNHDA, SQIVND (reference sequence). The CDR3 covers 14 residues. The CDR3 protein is CASSIPTAQETQYF. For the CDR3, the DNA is TGTGCCAGTAGTATCCCGACAGCCCAAGAGACCCAGTACTTC.

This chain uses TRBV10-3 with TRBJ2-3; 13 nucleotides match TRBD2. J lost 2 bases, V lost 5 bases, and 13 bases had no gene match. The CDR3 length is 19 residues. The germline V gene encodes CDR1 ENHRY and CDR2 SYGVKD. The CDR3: CAISPGLAGTLGATDTQYF. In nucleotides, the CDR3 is TGTGCCATCAGTCCGGGACTAGCGGGAACCCTGGGGGCCACAGATACGCAGTATTTT.

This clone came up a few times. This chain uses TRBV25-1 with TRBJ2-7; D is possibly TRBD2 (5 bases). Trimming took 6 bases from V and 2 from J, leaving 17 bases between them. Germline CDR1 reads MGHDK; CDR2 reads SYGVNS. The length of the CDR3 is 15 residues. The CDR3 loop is CASSISEVNPYEQYF. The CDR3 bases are TGTGCCAGCAGCATTTCGGAGGTGAATCCCTACGAGCAGTACTTC.